Sequencing of this T cell receptor beta chain was carried out in a study of T-cell reconstitution after alpha-beta-depleted transplantation in children. Preparing the TCRbeta library involved the use of unique molecular identifiers. TCRdb re-called the PCR reads with MiXCR, one entry per CDR3 protein. The sample holds 600,000 to 700,000 distinct CDR3 sequences, around 16% seen once. Deletions cut 3 bases from V and 11 bases from J, with 16 bases between. The CDR3 covers 13 residues. Looked up from germline, CDR1 is KGHSH and CDR2 is LQKENI. At least ten counts were recorded for this clonotype. This clonotype originated in a human donor who donated a stem cell graft to a child with acute myeloid leukemia. The genes are TRBV18 and TRBJ1-1; D is ambiguous. The material sequenced was PBMCs from the stem cell graft donor, taken from the stem cell graft. The CDR3 loop is CASSPGGRQDAFF. DNA of the CDR3: TGTGCCAGCTCACCGGGCGGTCGACAAGACGCTTTCTTT.